These 30 T cell receptor beta chains were sequenced from one sample in a study of blood T cell repertoires in COVID-19. The method was immunoSEQ multiplex PCR; TCRdb's version includes in-frame clones alone and lacks a portion of them. Found here are around 450,000 clones, approximately 90% of them singletons; the top ten hold under 0.75%. The sample taken for sequencing was PBMCs or T cells enriched from blood (not recorded which). These receptor sequences come from a woman in her late teens or twenties who had recovered from COVID-19.

The chain uses TRBV14 and TRBJ1-2; D might be TRBD1 (5 bases). Germline V lookup: CDR1 SGHDN, CDR2 FVKESK. CDR3 length: 12 residues. V lost 5 bases to trimming and J lost 3 bases, with 7 bases between them. CDR3 protein: CASSGADYGYTF. CDR3 nucleotide sequence: TGTGCCAGCAGCGGGGCGGACTATGGCTACACCTTC.

This rearrangement joins TRBV2 to TRBJ1-4; D is uncertain. The ends were cut back, 4 bases at V and 6 bases at J, with 12 bases in the middle. The V gene's germline CDR1 is SNHLY and CDR2 FYNNEI. The CDR3 extends over 14 amino acids. The CDR3 region is CASSGERSDEKLFF. The CDR3 DNA sequence: TGTGCCAGCAGTGGAGAACGGTCTGATGAAAAACTGTTTTTT. Based on the CDR3 plus reference TRBV2 and TRBJ1-4, the full variable domain is EPEVTQTPSHQVTQMGQEVILRCVPISNHLYFYWYRQILGQKVEFLVSFYNNEISEKSEIFDDQFSVERPDGSNFTLKIRSTKLEDSAMYFCASSGERSDEKLFFGSGTQLSVL.

The rearrangement links TRBV7-2 to TRBJ1-1, with 9 positions matching TRBD1. The J segment lost 6 bases and the V segment lost 5 bases, leaving 13 bases of the junction unmatched. CDR1 SGHTA and CDR2 FQGNSA come from the germline V gene. The CDR3 is made up of 16 amino acids. CDR3 bases: TGTGCCAGCAGCCCCCGACAGGGGGAATTCTCCCCTGAAGCTTTCTTT. Protein: CASSPRQGEFSPEAFF.

The chain carries TRBV19 and TRBJ1-5; 7 bases fit TRBD1. Trimming cost V 5 bases and J 3 bases; bases outside gene matches: 10. This CDR3 is 16 amino acids long. CDR1 LNHDA and CDR2 SQIVND come from the germline V gene (reference sequence). The CDR3 nucleotides are TGTGCCAGTAGTCCTCTTGACAGGGAAGCCAATCAGCCCCAGCATTTT. Translation gives CASSPLDREANQPQHF.

This clone has more than one count but fewer than ten. The chain carries TRBV19 and TRBJ2-2; 7 nucleotides agree with TRBD1. Germline CDR1 and CDR2: LNHDA and SQIVND (reference sequence). The trim removed 4 bases at V and 6 bases at J, leaving 17 bases unmatched. The CDR3 has 18 residues. The CDR3 nucleotides are TGTGCCAGTAGTACCCCGCCCGGGACAGAAAGGGGTTCCGGGGAGCTGTTTTTT. Residues: CASSTPPGTERGSGELFF.

CDR3 sequence (DNA): TGCGCCAGCAGCCTTTATAGCAATCAGCCCCAGCATTTT. Translating gives CASSLYSNQPQHF. V and J are TRBV4-1 and TRBJ1-5; no clear D gene. The CDR3 covers 13 residues. CDR1 is MGHRA and CDR2 is YSYEKL in the germline V gene. Trimming cost V 4 bases and J 0 bases, with 4 bases left between them.

The chain couples TRBV19 to TRBJ1-5, with 7 bases that match TRBD1. From germline, CDR1 is LNHDA and CDR2 SQIVND (reference sequence). Trimming took 6 bases from V and 0 from J; bases not matched to a gene: 8. The CDR3 covers 16 residues. The CDR3 nucleotides are TGTGCCAGTAGCCTTACAGGGGCCTATAGCAATCAGCCCCAGCATTTT. Amino acids: CASSLTGAYSNQPQHF.

V is TRBV5-1 and J is TRBJ2-7, with unresolved D. The CDR3 sequence is 12 residues long. The ends were cut back, 0 bases at V and 4 bases at J, with 5 bases in the middle. CDR1 and CDR2 from the germline V gene are SGHRS and YFSETQ. CDR3 sequence: CASSLVGYEQYF. For the CDR3, the DNA is TGCGCCAGCAGCTTGGTCGGTTACGAGCAGTACTTC. Based on the CDR3 plus reference TRBV5-1 and TRBJ2-7, the full variable domain is KAGVTQTPRYLIKTRGQQVTLSCSPISGHRSVSWYQQTPGQGLQFLFEYFSETQRNKGNFPGRFSGRQFSNSRSEMNVSTLELGDSALYLCASSLVGYEQYFGPGTRLTVT.

The chain has TRBV2 and TRBJ1-6, with 9 bases that match TRBD1. The CDR3 totals 15 residues. V lost 3 bases and J lost 8; bases outside the gene matches: 5. From germline, CDR1 is SNHLY and CDR2 FYNNEI. CDR3 residues: CASSDDRGMDSPLHF. CDR3 nucleotide sequence: TGTGCCAGCAGTGATGACAGGGGGATGGATTCACCCCTCCACTTT.

The CDR3 region is CAWTIDRVSEKLFF. The CDR3 bases are TGTGCCTGGACTATCGACAGGGTTTCGGAGAAACTGTTTTTT. The chain joins TRBV30 to TRBJ1-4; 7 bases line up with TRBD1. Germline-derived CDR1 and CDR2 are GTSNPN and SVGIG (reference sequence). Trimming removed 4 bases from V and 11 bases from J; junction bases left unmatched: 13. This CDR3 region has 14 residues.

The CDR3 spells CASSAPGGEGYTF. The DNA for the CDR3 is TGTGCCAGCAGCGCCCCGGGGGGGGAAGGCTACACCTTC. The V gene is TRBV7-3, the J gene TRBJ1-2, with a possible D match to TRBD1 (5 bases). This CDR3 has 13 amino acids. The germline V and J ends were trimmed by 5 bases and 8 bases, with 15 bases remaining between them. Germline V CDR1 and CDR2: SGHTA, FQGTGA.

The chain links TRBV5-4 to TRBJ1-2; tentatively, D is TRBD1 (5 bases). V was trimmed by 1 base and J by 7 bases, leaving 8 bases between them. The CDR3 consists of 12 residues. Germline lookup yields CDR1 SGHNT and CDR2 YYREEE (reference sequence). CDR3 nucleotide sequence: TGTGCCAGCAGCTTGATCGGGGGTGGCTACACCTTC. This translates into CASSLIGGGYTF.

Only a few counts were recorded for this clone. The V and J genes are TRBV20-1 and TRBJ1-1; unclear D gene. Germline CDR1 DFQATT, CDR2 SNEGSKA (reference sequence). Trimming took off 1 base at V and 8 bases at J, with 5 bases between the two ends. This CDR3 region has 10 residues. The CDR3 nucleotides read TGCAGTGCTAGAGCTGGCGAAGCTTTCTTT. Its protein is CSARAGEAFF.

The gene calls are TRBV2 and TRBJ2-7, with D possibly being TRBD1 (5 bases). Per the germline V gene, CDR1 is SNHLY and CDR2 is FYNNEI. CDR3 size: 12 residues. The V end lost 6 bases, the J end lost 12 bases, and 18 bases lay between the germline ends. This CDR3 reads CASRGPDPSPYF. In nucleotides, the CDR3 is TGTGCCAGCAGGGGGCCTGACCCAAGCCCGTACTTC.

This CDR3 reads CASSPRGQNERYSNQPQHF. The CDR3 DNA sequence: TGTGCCAGCAGTCCCCGTGGGCAGAACGAACGTTATAGCAATCAGCCCCAGCATTTT. The chain joins TRBV27 to TRBJ1-5, with D unresolved. Deletions cut 5 bases from V and 0 bases from J, with 23 bases between. The CDR3 extends over 19 amino acids. CDR1 and CDR2 (germline): MNHEY, SMNVEV (reference sequence).

J is TRBJ2-6 and V is TRBV27; 8 bases are shared with TRBD2. V shed 6 bases and J 0 bases; nucleotides not matched to a gene: 4. Germline loops: CDR1 MNHEY, CDR2 SMNVEV (reference sequence). This CDR3 has 16 residues. The CDR3 protein is CASRGGGFSGANVLTF. The DNA for the CDR3 is TGTGCCAGCAGAGGCGGGGGGTTCTCTGGGGCCAACGTCCTGACTTTC.

The chain employs TRBV7-8 and TRBJ2-7; 8 bases align to TRBD1. The CDR3 is 14 amino acids. CDR1 and CDR2 (germline): SGHVS, FQNEAQ. Trimming removed 1 base from V and 3 bases from J; junction bases left unmatched: 2. CDR3: CASSLGTGFYEQYF. In nucleotides, the CDR3 is TGTGCCAGCAGCTTAGGGACAGGGTTCTACGAGCAGTACTTC.

V gene TRBV27 combines with J gene TRBJ1-5, with D perhaps matching TRBD1 (5 bases). V dropped 0 bases and J dropped 4 bases, with 10 bases sitting between them. The CDR3 is 15 residues long. Germline V gene sequence: CDR1 MNHEY, CDR2 SMNVEV (reference sequence). CDR3 coding DNA: TGTGCCAGCAGTTTATCCGGGGCGGGAAATCAGCCCCAGCATTTT. Protein: CASSLSGAGNQPQHF.

The chain is built from TRBV21-1 and TRBJ1-5. TRBV21-1 is a recognized pseudogene. This CDR3 has 15 amino acids. The CDR3, as DNA: TGTGCCAGCAGCAAAAGGCGTCCGGGTTGCCAGCCCCAGCATTTT. This codes for CASSKRRPGCQPQHF.

With respect to this clone: This sample includes further DNA sequences coding for the same CDR3. The V call is TRBV5-1, the J call TRBJ2-3; D not resolved. The V gene's germline CDR1 is SGHRS and CDR2 YFSETQ. This CDR3 contains 14 residues. V gave up 1 base and J gave up 1 base, with 7 bases separating them. The CDR3 DNA is TGCGCCAGCAGCTTGACGCAGGGCACAGATACGCAGTATTTT. Translation gives CASSLTQGTDTQYF. The whole variable domain, filled in from reference TRBV5-1 and TRBJ2-3, reads KAGVTQTPRYLIKTRGQQVTLSCSPISGHRSVSWYQQTPGQGLQFLFEYFSETQRNKGNFPGRFSGRQFSNSRSEMNVSTLELGDSALYLCASSLTQGTDTQYFGPGTRLTVL.

The V and J genes are TRBV3-1 (or the pseudogene TRBV3-2) and TRBJ2-7, with no clear D. This CDR3 contains 12 residues. Trimming removed 1 base from V and 3 bases from J, with 4 bases in between. CDR1 is LGHDT, CDR2 YNNKEL, per germline (reference sequence). DNA of the CDR3: TGTGCCAGCAGCCAAGCTTACTACGAGCAGTACTTC. As protein: CASSQAYYEQYF.

Only a few counts were recorded for this clone. The J gene is TRBJ1-2, the V gene TRBV7-9, with 7 bases that match TRBD1. CDR3 size: 15 residues. V lost 1 base and J lost 8; bases outside the gene matches: 10. CDR1 and CDR2 from the germline V gene are SEHNR and FQNEAQ (reference sequence). The CDR3 bases are TGTGCCAGCAGCTTAGACCCCGACAGGGTTCACGGCTACACCTTC. This translates into CASSLDPDRVHGYTF.

This clone is a singleton in its sample. The rearrangement links TRBV19 to TRBJ1-1, with 9 bases fitting TRBD1. The CDR3 covers 12 residues. Germline assignment: CDR1 LNHDA and CDR2 SQIVND (reference sequence). V was pared by 7 bases and J by 11 bases, with 8 bases of the junction left unmatched. CDR3 coding DNA: TGTGCCAGTACCCAGGACAGGGGTGAGGCTTTCTTT. It translates to CASTQDRGEAFF.

The V gene is TRBV5-1, the J gene TRBJ2-2, with 15 positions matching TRBD2. The CDR3 contains 17 residues. J gave up 4 bases and V 3 bases, and 4 bases lay outside the gene matches. Germline V gene lookup returns CDR1 SGHRS and CDR2 YFSETQ. CDR3 nucleotides: TGCGCCAGCAGCTCCGGGACTAGCGGGGGGACCACCGGGGAGCTGTTTTTT. It yields the protein CASSSGTSGGTTGELFF.

The V call is TRBV4-2, the J call TRBJ1-2; D gene unclear. The V gene lost 0 bases and the J gene lost 4 bases, with 9 bases spanning the gap. Germline V lookup: CDR1 LGHNA, CDR2 YNFKEQ. The CDR3 runs 14 residues. DNA for the CDR3: TGTGCCAGCAGCCAAGAGCCGGGATCCTATGGCTACACCTTC. This codes for CASSQEPGSYGYTF.

The chain is built from TRBV18 and TRBJ1-6; 7 bases match TRBD1. The CDR3 covers 15 residues. Per the germline V gene, CDR1 is KGHSH and CDR2 is LQKENI. V lost 6 bases and J lost 8; bases outside the gene matches: 10. The CDR3 region is CASSTDRVDYSPLHF. The CDR3 DNA reads TGTGCCAGCTCCACCGACAGGGTTGATTATTCACCCCTCCACTTT.

This chain uses TRBV12-3 or TRBV12-4 with TRBJ1-1; 7 nucleotides match TRBD1. The CDR3 loop spans 13 amino acids. V lost 3 bases, J lost 7 bases, and 5 bases stayed unmatched. For the CDR3, the DNA is TGTGCCAGCAGTTTGAGACAGGGCGGTGAAGCTTTCTTT. This translates into CASSLRQGGEAFF.

This clone came up a few times. The rearrangement joins TRBV4-1 to TRBJ1-1, with D unclear. Trimming took 4 bases from V and 1 from J, leaving 10 bases between them. The CDR3 totals 14 residues. Germline V gene sequence: CDR1 MGHRA, CDR2 YSYEKL. The CDR3 loop is CASSLQLKNTEAFF. As DNA, the CDR3 is TGCGCCAGCAGCCTACAGTTGAAGAACACTGAAGCTTTCTTT.

The chain uses TRBV7-9 and TRBJ1-2; D is undetermined. From germline, CDR1 is SEHNR and CDR2 FQNEAQ (reference sequence). V gave up 4 bases and J gave up 3 bases, with 9 bases separating them. This CDR3 is built from 13 residues. CDR3 sequence: CASSSTEDYGYTF. DNA for the CDR3: TGTGCCAGCAGCTCAACAGAAGACTATGGCTACACCTTC.

V gene TRBV5-1 combines with J gene TRBJ2-7; D possibly corresponds to TRBD1 (7 bases). Trimming took off 4 bases at V and 3 bases at J, with 17 bases between the two ends. Germline CDR1 and CDR2: SGHRS and YFSETQ. CDR3 length equals 15 residues. The CDR3 nucleotides read TGCGCCAGCAGCAAGGGGGGACAGAGCCTCTACGAGCAGTACTTC. Its translation: CASSKGGQSLYEQYF.